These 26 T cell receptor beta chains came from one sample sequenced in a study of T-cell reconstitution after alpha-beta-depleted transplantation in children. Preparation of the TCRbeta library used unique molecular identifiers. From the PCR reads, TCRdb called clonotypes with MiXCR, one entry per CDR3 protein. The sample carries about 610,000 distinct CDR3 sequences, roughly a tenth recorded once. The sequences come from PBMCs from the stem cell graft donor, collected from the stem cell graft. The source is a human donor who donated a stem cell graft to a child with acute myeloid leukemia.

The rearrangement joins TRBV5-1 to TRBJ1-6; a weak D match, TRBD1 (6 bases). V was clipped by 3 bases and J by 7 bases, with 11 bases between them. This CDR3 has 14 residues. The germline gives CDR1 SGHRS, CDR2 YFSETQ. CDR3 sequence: CASSYRDTNSPLHF. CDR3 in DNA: TGCGCCAGCAGCTACCGGGACACGAATTCACCCCTCCACTTT.

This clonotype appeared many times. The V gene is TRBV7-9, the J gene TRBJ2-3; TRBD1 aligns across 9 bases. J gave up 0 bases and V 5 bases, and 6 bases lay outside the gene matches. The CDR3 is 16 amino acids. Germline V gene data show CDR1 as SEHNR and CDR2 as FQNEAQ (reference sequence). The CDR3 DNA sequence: TGTGCCAGCAGCCGCCGAGGACAGGGGAGCACAGATACGCAGTATTTT. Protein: CASSRRGQGSTDTQYF.

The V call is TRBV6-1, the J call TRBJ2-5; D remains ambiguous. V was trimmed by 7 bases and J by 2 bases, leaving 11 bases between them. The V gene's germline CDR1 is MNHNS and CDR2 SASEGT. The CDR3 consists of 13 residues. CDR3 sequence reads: CASTWTLQETQYF. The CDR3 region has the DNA TGTGCCAGCACCTGGACGCTTCAAGAGACCCAGTACTTC.

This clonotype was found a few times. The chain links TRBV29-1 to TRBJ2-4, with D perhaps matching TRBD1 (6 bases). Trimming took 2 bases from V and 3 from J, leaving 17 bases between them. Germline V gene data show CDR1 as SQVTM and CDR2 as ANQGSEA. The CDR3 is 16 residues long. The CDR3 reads CSVELDRRLGKNIQYF. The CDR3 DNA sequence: TGCAGCGTTGAACTGGACAGACGACTCGGCAAAAACATTCAGTACTTC.

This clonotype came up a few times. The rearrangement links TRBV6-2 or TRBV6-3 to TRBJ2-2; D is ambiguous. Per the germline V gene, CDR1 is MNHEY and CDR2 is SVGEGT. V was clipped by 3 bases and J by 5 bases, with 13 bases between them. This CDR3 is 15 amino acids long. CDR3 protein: CASSYLVAPTGELFF. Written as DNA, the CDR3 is TGTGCCAGCAGTTATTTGGTTGCGCCGACCGGGGAGCTGTTTTTT.

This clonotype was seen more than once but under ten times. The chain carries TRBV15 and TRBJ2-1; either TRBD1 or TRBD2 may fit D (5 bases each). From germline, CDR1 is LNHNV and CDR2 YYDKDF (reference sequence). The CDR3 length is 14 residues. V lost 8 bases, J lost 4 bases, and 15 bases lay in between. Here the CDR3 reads CATSRDRGYNEQFF. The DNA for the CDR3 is TGTGCCACCTCCCGGGACCGAGGGTACAATGAGCAGTTCTTC.

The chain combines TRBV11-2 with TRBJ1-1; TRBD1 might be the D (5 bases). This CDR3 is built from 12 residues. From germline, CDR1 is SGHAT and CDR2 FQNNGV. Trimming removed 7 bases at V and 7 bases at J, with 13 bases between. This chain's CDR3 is CASNLVQGEAFF. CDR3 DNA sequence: TGTGCCAGCAACTTGGTCCAGGGTGAAGCTTTCTTT.

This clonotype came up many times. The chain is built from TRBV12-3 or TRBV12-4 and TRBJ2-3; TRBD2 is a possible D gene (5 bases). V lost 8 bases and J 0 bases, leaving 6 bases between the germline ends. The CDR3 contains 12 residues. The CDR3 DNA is TGTGCCAGCGAGCGGAGCACAGATACGCAGTATTTT. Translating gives CASERSTDTQYF.

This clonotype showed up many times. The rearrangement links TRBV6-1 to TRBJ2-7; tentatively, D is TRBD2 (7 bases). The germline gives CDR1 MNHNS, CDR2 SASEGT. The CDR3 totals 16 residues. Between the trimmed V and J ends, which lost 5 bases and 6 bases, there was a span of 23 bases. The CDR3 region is CASSKQGRGAIPEQYF. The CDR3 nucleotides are TGTGCCAGCAGTAAACAGGGTCGGGGGGCAATCCCCGAGCAGTACTTC.

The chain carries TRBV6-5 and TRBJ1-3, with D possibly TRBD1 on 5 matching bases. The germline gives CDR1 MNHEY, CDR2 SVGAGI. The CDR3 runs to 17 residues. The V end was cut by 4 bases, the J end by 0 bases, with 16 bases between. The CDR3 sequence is CASSLGTSRSSGNTIYF. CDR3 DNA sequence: TGTGCCAGCAGTTTAGGGACTTCCCGGAGCTCTGGAAACACCATATATTTT.

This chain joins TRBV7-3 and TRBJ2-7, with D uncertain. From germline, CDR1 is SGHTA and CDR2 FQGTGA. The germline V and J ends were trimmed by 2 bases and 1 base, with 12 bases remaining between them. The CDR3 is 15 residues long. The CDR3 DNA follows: TGTGCCAGCAGCTTACGGTCCGTAGGGTCCTACGAGCAGTACTTC. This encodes CASSLRSVGSYEQYF. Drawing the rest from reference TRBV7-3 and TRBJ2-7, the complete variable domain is GAGVSQTPSNKVTEKGKYVELRCDPISGHTALYWYRQSLGQGPEFLIYFQGTGAADDSGLPNDRFFAVRPEGSVSTLKIQRTERGDSAVYLCASSLRSVGSYEQYFGPGTRLTVT.

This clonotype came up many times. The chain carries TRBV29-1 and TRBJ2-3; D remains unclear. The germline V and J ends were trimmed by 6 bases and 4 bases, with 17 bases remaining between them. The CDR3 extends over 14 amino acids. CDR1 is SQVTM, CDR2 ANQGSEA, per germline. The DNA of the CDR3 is TGCAGCGTACGCCGTGTGGAGAACGCAGATACGCAGTATTTT. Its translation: CSVRRVENADTQYF.

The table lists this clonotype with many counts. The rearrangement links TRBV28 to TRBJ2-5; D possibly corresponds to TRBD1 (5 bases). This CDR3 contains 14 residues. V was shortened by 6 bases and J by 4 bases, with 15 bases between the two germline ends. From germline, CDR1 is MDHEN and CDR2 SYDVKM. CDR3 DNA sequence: TGTGCCAGCAGAAAAGGGGTTGTAGGAGAGACCCAGTACTTC. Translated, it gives CASRKGVVGETQYF.

The CDR3 protein is CSSGTVNNEQFF. The CDR3, as DNA: TGCAGCTCCGGGACGGTAAACAATGAGCAGTTCTTC. The V call is TRBV29-1, the J call TRBJ2-1; the D gene could be TRBD1 or TRBD2 (5 bases each). Between the trimmed V and J ends, which lost 8 bases and 5 bases, there was a span of 13 bases. The CDR3 spans 12 residues. Per germline, CDR1 SQVTM and CDR2 ANQGSEA.

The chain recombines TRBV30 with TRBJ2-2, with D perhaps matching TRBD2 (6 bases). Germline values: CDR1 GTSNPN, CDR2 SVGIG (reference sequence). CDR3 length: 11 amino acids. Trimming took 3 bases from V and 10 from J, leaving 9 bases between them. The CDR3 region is CAWRWEAELFF. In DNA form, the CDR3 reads TGTGCCTGGAGGTGGGAGGCGGAGCTGTTTTTT.

In nucleotides, the CDR3 is TGTGCCAGCAGCGGAGGGCCCGTTTCCGGGGAGCTGTTTTTT. Translated, it gives CASSGGPVSGELFF. V is TRBV7-3 and J is TRBJ2-2, with D possibly matching TRBD2 (6 bases). The CDR3 loop spans 14 amino acids. The germline gives CDR1 SGHTA, CDR2 FQGTGA. Trimming cost V 5 bases and J 6 bases, with 13 bases left between them.

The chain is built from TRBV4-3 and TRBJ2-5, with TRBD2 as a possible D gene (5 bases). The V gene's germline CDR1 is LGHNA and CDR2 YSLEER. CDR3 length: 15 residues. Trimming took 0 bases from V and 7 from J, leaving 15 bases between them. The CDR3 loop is CASSQDRVGDGTQYF. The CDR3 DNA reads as TGCGCCAGCAGCCAAGATCGGGTGGGAGACGGGACCCAGTACTTC.

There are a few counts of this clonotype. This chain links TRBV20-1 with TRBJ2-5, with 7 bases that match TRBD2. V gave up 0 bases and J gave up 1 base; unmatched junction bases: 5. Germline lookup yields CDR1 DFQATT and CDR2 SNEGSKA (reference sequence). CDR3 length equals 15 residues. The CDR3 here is CSAREGGTAQETQYF. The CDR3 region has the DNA TGCAGTGCTAGAGAGGGGGGGACGGCCCAAGAGACCCAGTACTTC.

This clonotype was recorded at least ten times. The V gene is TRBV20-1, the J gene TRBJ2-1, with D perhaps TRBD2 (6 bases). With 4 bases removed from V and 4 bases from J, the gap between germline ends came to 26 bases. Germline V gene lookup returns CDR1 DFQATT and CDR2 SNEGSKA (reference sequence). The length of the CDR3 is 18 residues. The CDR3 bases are TGCAGTGCTATAGACTCGTCTCTTGGGGGGAGGCCTTACAATGAGCAGTTCTTC. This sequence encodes CSAIDSSLGGRPYNEQFF.

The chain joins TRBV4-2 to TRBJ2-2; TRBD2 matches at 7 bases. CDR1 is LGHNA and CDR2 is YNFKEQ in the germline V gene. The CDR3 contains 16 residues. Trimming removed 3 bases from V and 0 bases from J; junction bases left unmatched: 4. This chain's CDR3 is CASSQAGTTNTGELFF. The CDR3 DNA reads TGTGCCAGCAGCCAGGCCGGGACTACGAACACCGGGGAGCTGTTTTTT.

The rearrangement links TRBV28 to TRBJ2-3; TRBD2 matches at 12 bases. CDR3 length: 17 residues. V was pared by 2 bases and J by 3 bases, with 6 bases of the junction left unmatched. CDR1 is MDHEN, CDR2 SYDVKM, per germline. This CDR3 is CASSLGDLAGGTDTQYF. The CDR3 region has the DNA TGTGCCAGCAGTTTAGGGGATCTAGCGGGAGGGACAGATACGCAGTATTTT. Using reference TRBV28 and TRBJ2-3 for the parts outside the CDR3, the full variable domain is DVKVTQSSRYLVKRTGEKVFLECVQDMDHENMFWYRQDPGLGLRLIYFSYDVKMKEKGDIPEGYSVSREKKERFSLILESASTNQTSMYLCASSLGDLAGGTDTQYFGPGTRLTVL.

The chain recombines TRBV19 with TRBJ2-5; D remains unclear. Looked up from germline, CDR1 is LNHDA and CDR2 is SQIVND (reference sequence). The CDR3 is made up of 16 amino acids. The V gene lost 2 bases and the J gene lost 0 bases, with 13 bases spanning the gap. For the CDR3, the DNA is TGTGCCAGTAGTATACAACTTCGACGGTACCAAGAGACCCAGTACTTC. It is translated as CASSIQLRRYQETQYF.

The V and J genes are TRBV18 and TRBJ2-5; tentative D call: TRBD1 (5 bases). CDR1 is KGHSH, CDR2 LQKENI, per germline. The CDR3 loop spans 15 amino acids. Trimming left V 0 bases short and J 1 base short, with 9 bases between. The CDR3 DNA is TGTGCCAGCTCACCACCGTCAGGGTTCCAAGAGACCCAGTACTTC. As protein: CASSPPSGFQETQYF.

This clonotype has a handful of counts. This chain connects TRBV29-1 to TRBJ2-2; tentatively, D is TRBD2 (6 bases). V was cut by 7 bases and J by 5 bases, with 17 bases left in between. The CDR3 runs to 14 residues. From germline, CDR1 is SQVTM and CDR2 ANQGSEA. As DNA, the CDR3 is TGCAGCGGGGGGGAGACAGTGAGGACCGGGGAGCTGTTTTTT. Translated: CSGGETVRTGELFF.

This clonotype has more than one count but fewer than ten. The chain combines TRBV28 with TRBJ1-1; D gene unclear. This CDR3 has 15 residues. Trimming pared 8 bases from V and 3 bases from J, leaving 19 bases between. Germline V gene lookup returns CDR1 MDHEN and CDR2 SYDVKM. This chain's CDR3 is CASLPSGNVYTEAFF. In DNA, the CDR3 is TGTGCCAGCCTCCCCTCTGGGAACGTATACACTGAAGCTTTCTTT.

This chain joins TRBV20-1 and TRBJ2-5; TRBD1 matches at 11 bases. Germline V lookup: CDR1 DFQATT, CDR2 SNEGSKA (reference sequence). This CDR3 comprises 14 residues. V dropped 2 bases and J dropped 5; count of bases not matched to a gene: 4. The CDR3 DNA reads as TGCAGTGCTAGAAGGACAGGGGGCATGGAGACCCAGTACTTC. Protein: CSARRTGGMETQYF.